This T cell receptor beta chain was obtained from a study of cytomegalovirus exposure and HLA in healthy donors. At the level of the study: Of a few hundred genotyped donors, 70% to 85% clustered with self-reported Caucasian donors. Findings of the study overall: A later analysis reportedly identified an Asian-associated ancestry cluster as carrying fewer N-insertions than the roughly 670-donor mean.

Of note for this clone: What it binds is not known.

Primers: 60 Vbeta forward and 13 Jbeta reverse. Some clones are missing from TCRdb's copy, which holds only in-frame ones; the method was immunoSEQ multiplex PCR. The listing records 200,000 to 250,000 clones. CDR1 and CDR2 from the germline V gene are SGDLS and YYNGEE. Trimming took 4 bases from V and 3 from J, leaving 20 bases between them. The CDR3 has 17 residues. Healthy individuals who donated bone marrow served as the donors. The sequencing sample was made of PBMCs. This clonotype was sampled from a woman in her 30s in good health and CMV-seropositive. V gene TRBV9 combines with J gene TRBJ2-1; D perhaps matches TRBD2 (6 bases). Here the CDR3 DNA reads TGTGCCAGCAGCCCCTCATCCTCTAGCGTTCGCTACAATGAGCAGTTCTTC. It translates to CASSPSSSSVRYNEQFF.